This TCR beta chain stems from a study of cytomegalovirus exposure and HLA in healthy donors. The PCR had 60 Vbeta and 13 Jbeta primers. Profiling relied on immunoSEQ multiplex PCR, and the TCRdb table lists in-frame clones only, not all of them. The sample lists some 94,000 clones, roughly 69% occurring once. This CDR3 contains 18 residues. V dropped 1 base and J dropped 5 bases, with 21 bases sitting between them. CDR1 and CDR2 from the germline V gene are MNHNS and SASEGT. The V gene is TRBV6-1, the J gene TRBJ1-5; a possible D gene is TRBD1 (5 bases). This TCR derives from a man in his forties or fifties in good health and CMV-seronegative. The sequencing sample was made of PBMCs. In DNA, the CDR3 is TGTGCCAGCAGTGAAGGACAGCTAAGCCGAGCAAGGTATCAGCCCCAGCATTTT. Its translation is CASSEGQLSRARYQPQHF.